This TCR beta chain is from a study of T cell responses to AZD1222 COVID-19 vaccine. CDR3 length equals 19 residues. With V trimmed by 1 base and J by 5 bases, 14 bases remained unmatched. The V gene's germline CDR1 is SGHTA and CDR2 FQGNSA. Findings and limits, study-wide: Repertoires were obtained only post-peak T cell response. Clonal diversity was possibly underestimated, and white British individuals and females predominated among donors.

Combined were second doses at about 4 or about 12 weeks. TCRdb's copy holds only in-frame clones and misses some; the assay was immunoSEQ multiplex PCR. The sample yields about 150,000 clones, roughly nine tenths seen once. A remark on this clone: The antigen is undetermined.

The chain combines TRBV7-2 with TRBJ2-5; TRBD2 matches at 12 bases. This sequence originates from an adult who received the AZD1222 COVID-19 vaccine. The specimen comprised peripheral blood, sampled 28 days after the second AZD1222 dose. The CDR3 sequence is CASSLGPSGRGPGWETQYF. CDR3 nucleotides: TGTGCCAGCAGCTTAGGGCCTAGCGGGAGGGGGCCAGGCTGGGAGACCCAGTACTTC.